The 8 T cell receptor beta chains below come from one sample, sequenced in a study of identical twins (dated by TCRdb to the mid-2010s). Library creation used 5' RACE. Instrument used: Illumina HiSeq 2000. TCRdb ran its own pipeline on the public reads, namely fastp trimming at Q25 and MiXCR clone calling, and kept in-frame beta chains. Entries are consolidated by CDR3 protein sequence, retaining the most common genes and DNA. This sample comprises approximately 240,000 distinct CDR3 sequences, over 12% of them detected only once. The top ten constitute approximately 8.8% of the sample. Sequenced input: memory (CD45RO+) T cells sorted from blood. In light of the paper, this sample's cell subset or site label describes: CD45RO+ enriched T cells. Receptors were obtained from a woman aged 18-30 years in good health.

The gene calls are TRBV6-5 and TRBJ2-5; D call uncertain. The CDR3 is 14 residues long. Trimming pared 2 bases from V and 6 bases from J, leaving 13 bases between. CDR1 MNHEY and CDR2 SVGAGI come from the germline V gene. CDR3 DNA sequence: TGTGCCAGCAGTTACCTGACCCCGCCCAAGACCCAGTACTTC. This encodes CASSYLTPPKTQYF.

This chain joins TRBV7-9 and TRBJ1-2, with 9 nucleotides matching TRBD1. Per germline, CDR1 SEHNR and CDR2 FQNEAQ (reference sequence). The trim removed 2 bases at V and 3 bases at J, leaving 4 bases unmatched. This CDR3 is 15 amino acids long. This CDR3 is CASSLFRTGDYGYTF. The CDR3 DNA follows: TGTGCCAGCAGCTTATTTCGGACAGGGGACTATGGCTACACCTTC.

The rearrangement joins TRBV7-8 to TRBJ2-3; D ambiguous. The CDR3 runs 15 residues. In germline, CDR1 is SGHVS, CDR2 FQNEAQ. Trimming cost V 5 bases and J 2 bases, with 14 bases left between them. CDR3: CASSPNLAHTDTQYF. The CDR3 bases are TGTGCCAGCAGCCCTAACCTCGCACACACAGATACGCAGTATTTT.

In regard to this clonotype: Mismatch with germline at one junction end may stem from a read error. The V call is TRBV12-3 or TRBV12-4, the J call TRBJ1-1; D unclear. The CDR3 runs to 15 residues. CDR3 in amino acids: CLSPETRVWNTEAFF. CDR3 DNA: TGCTTGTCACCAGAGACGAGGGTTTGGAACACTGAAGCTTTCTTT.

This clonotype was recorded at least ten times. V and J are TRBV11-3 and TRBJ1-6; D is unclear. There are 12 residues in the CDR3. V lost 0 bases and J lost 14, with 8 bases in between. Germline V gene lookup returns CDR1 SGHNT and CDR2 YENEEA. The CDR3 coding sequence is TGTGCCAGCAGCTTAGACTCCCTAACCCTCCACTTT. It is translated as CASSLDSLTLHF.

V gene TRBV25-1 combines with J gene TRBJ2-3; D not resolved. This CDR3 contains 14 residues. With 4 bases removed from V and 8 bases from J, the gap between germline ends came to 16 bases. Germline CDR1 and CDR2: MGHDK and SYGVNS. CDR3 DNA sequence: TGTGCCAGCAGTGGTGGCCCCGAGGCCCGTACGCAGTATTTT. Its translation is CASSGGPEARTQYF.

This clonotype occurred once. The chain has TRBV7-9 and TRBJ2-7, with 7 bases aligning to TRBD1. The germline gives CDR1 SEHNR, CDR2 FQNEAQ (reference sequence). The CDR3 has 15 amino acids. V gave up 0 bases and J gave up 5 bases; unmatched junction bases: 7. The CDR3 loop is CASSLAGSRGNEQYF. The CDR3 DNA follows: TGTGCCAGCAGCTTAGCAGGGAGCAGGGGGAACGAGCAGTACTTC.

This clonotype was seen a handful of times. CDR3 sequence: CSAMEGQGTHEQYF. CDR3 coding DNA: TGCAGTGCTATGGAGGGTCAAGGAACCCACGAGCAGTACTTC. The chain employs TRBV20-1 and TRBJ2-7; D may be TRBD2 (6 bases). V lost 4 bases and J 5 bases, leaving 18 bases between the germline ends. The CDR3 length is 14 residues. Germline-derived CDR1 and CDR2 are DFQATT and SNEGSKA (reference sequence).